Listed below are T cell receptor beta chains from one sample, sequenced in a study of cytomegalovirus exposure and HLA in healthy donors. The protocol was immunoSEQ multiplex PCR, while the TCRdb copy is restricted to in-frame clones and leaves out a portion. The data show 85,000 to 120,000 clones, with roughly nine tenths seen just once and 1.5% to 2% held by the top ten. Sequenced material: PBMCs. The receptors come from a woman aged 18-29 years in good health and CMV-seropositive. CDR3s include the opening cysteine and the closing phenylalanine or tryptophan. A D gene is named only where the DNA matches it firmly. Size values are once, few and many counts, or a class for expanded clones, and some rows have none.

V gene: TRBV7-6; J gene: TRBJ1-5; D gene: TRBD1; CDR3 length: 16; clone size: NA; CDR3 DNA: TGTGCCAGCAGCTTGGGGACAGGGTCCATCAATCAGCCCCAGCATTTT; CDR3 protein: CASSLGTGSINQPQHF
V gene: TRBV11-2; J gene: TRBJ2-7; D gene: NA; CDR3 length: 14; clone size: once; CDR3 DNA: TGTGCCAGCAGCTTAGTCGCGGTACCCTACGAGCAGTACTTC; CDR3 protein: CASSLVAVPYEQYF
V gene: TRBV28; J gene: TRBJ1-5; D gene: NA; CDR3 length: 15; clone size: NA; CDR3 DNA: TGTGCCAGCAGTTTGGGCACCTATAGCAATCAGCCCCAGCATTTT; CDR3 protein: CASSLGTYSNQPQHF
V gene: TRBV27; J gene: TRBJ1-2; D gene: NA; CDR3 length: 15; clone size: NA; CDR3 DNA: TGTGCCAGCAGTTTCCAGGGGTCAGCTAACTATGGCTACACCTTC; CDR3 protein: CASSFQGSANYGYTF
V gene: TRBV7-9; J gene: TRBJ1-4; D gene: NA; CDR3 length: 14; clone size: NA; CDR3 DNA: TGTGCCAGCAGACAGGGCAACCCTAATGAAAAACTGTTTTTT; CDR3 protein: CASRQGNPNEKLFF
V gene: TRBV7-7; J gene: TRBJ2-3; D gene: TRBD1; CDR3 length: 14; clone size: NA; CDR3 DNA: TGTGCCAGCAGCATGGGGACAGTCACAGATACGCAGTATTTT; CDR3 protein: CASSMGTVTDTQYF
V gene: TRBV27; J gene: TRBJ2-1; D gene: NA; CDR3 length: 12; clone size: NA; CDR3 DNA: TGTGCCAGCAGCCGGGGGAGCAATGAGCAGTTCTTC; CDR3 protein: CASSRGSNEQFF
V gene: TRBV10-2; J gene: TRBJ1-1; D gene: NA; CDR3 length: 16; clone size: few; CDR3 DNA: TGCGCCAGCAGTGAGCGGGTGTCGATGGGGAACACTGAAGCTTTCTTT; CDR3 protein: CASSERVSMGNTEAFF
V gene: TRBV27; J gene: TRBJ2-1; D gene: NA; CDR3 length: 15; clone size: NA; CDR3 DNA: TGTGCCAGCAGGCCCAACAGGGCCGGCGATTATGAGCAGTTCTTC; CDR3 protein: CASRPNRAGDYEQFF
V gene: TRBV27; J gene: TRBJ1-5; D gene: NA; CDR3 length: 14; clone size: NA; CDR3 DNA: TGTGCCAGCAGTCCTAGAGGCCCCAATCAGCCCCAGCATTTT; CDR3 protein: CASSPRGPNQPQHF
V gene: TRBV7-7; J gene: TRBJ2-5; D gene: NA; CDR3 length: 15; clone size: once; CDR3 DNA: TGTGCTAGCAGCCTACTGGGGGGTGCCCAAGAGACCCAGTACTTC; CDR3 protein: CASSLLGGAQETQYF
V gene: TRBV11-2; J gene: TRBJ2-1; D gene: TRBD2; CDR3 length: 17; clone size: NA; CDR3 DNA: TGTGCCAGCAGCCCGGCGGGGGGAGATACCTCCTACAATGAGCAGTTCTTC; CDR3 protein: CASSPAGGDTSYNEQFF
V gene: TRBV6-4; J gene: TRBJ1-1; D gene: NA; CDR3 length: 13; clone size: few; CDR3 DNA: TGTGCCAGCAGTGACCGTTCGAACGGTGAAGCTTTCTTT; CDR3 protein: CASSDRSNGEAFF
V gene: TRBV11-2; J gene: TRBJ2-1; D gene: TRBD2; CDR3 length: 19; clone size: NA; CDR3 DNA: TGTGCCAGCAGCTTACGGGCTGCCCCGGGACTAGGGTTTTACAATGAGCAGTTCTTC; CDR3 protein: CASSLRAAPGLGFYNEQFF
V gene: TRBV13; J gene: TRBJ2-1; D gene: TRBD2; CDR3 length: 16; clone size: NA; CDR3 DNA: TGTGCCAGCAGTCTTGACGGGACTAGCGGAATCAATGAGCAGTTCTTC; CDR3 protein: CASSLDGTSGINEQFF
V gene: TRBV10-3; J gene: TRBJ1-1; D gene: NA; CDR3 length: 14; clone size: NA; CDR3 DNA: TGTGCCTCGGGCCTCGGGCAGGGCGGCACTGAAGCTTTCTTT; CDR3 protein: CASGLGQGGTEAFF
V gene: TRBV6-1; J gene: TRBJ1-2; D gene: NA; CDR3 length: 14; clone size: once; CDR3 DNA: TGTGCCAGCACGTCAGGGCGGGGTAACTATGGCTACACCTTC; CDR3 protein: CASTSGRGNYGYTF
V gene: TRBV27; J gene: TRBJ1-6; D gene: NA; CDR3 length: 17; clone size: NA; CDR3 DNA: TGTGCCAGCAGTTTATCGGGCACCCACTCCTATAATTCACCCCTCCACTTT; CDR3 protein: CASSLSGTHSYNSPLHF
V gene: TRBV28; J gene: TRBJ1-3; D gene: NA; CDR3 length: 13; clone size: NA; CDR3 DNA: TGTGCCAGCAGCACAGGGATTCGAAACACCATATATTTT; CDR3 protein: CASSTGIRNTIYF
V gene: TRBV19; J gene: TRBJ1-5; D gene: NA; CDR3 length: 15; clone size: NA; CDR3 DNA: TGTGCCAGTAGCCGACCGGGACAAGGAAATCAGCCCCAGCATTTT; CDR3 protein: CASSRPGQGNQPQHF
V gene: TRBV11-2; J gene: TRBJ1-2; D gene: NA; CDR3 length: 13; clone size: NA; CDR3 DNA: TGTGCCAGCAGCTCCGGCGGCAGAATGGGCTACACCTTC; CDR3 protein: CASSSGGRMGYTF
V gene: TRBV10-3; J gene: TRBJ2-3; D gene: NA; CDR3 length: 12; clone size: NA; CDR3 DNA: TGTGCCATCAGTGAGTCAGAGAATACGCAGTATTTT; CDR3 protein: CAISESENTQYF
V gene: TRBV28; J gene: TRBJ1-1; D gene: TRBD1; CDR3 length: 15; clone size: NA; CDR3 DNA: TGTGCCAGCAGGGACAGGCAGACTGTGAACACTGAAGCTTTCTTT; CDR3 protein: CASRDRQTVNTEAFF
V gene: TRBV28; J gene: TRBJ2-2; D gene: TRBD1; CDR3 length: 15; clone size: NA; CDR3 DNA: TGTGCCAGCAGTTTGGGACAGGGGGCTTTCGGGGAGCTGTTTTTT; CDR3 protein: CASSLGQGAFGELFF
V gene: TRBV27; J gene: TRBJ1-5; D gene: TRBD1; CDR3 length: 14; clone size: NA; CDR3 DNA: TGTGCCAGCAGCCGGGACAGGGGAAATCAGCCCCAGCATTTT; CDR3 protein: CASSRDRGNQPQHF
V gene: TRBV27; J gene: TRBJ2-7; D gene: NA; CDR3 length: 15; clone size: NA; CDR3 DNA: TGTGCCAGCAGTTTATCTTCCGGGACTGGATACGAGCAGTACTTC; CDR3 protein: CASSLSSGTGYEQYF
V gene: TRBV23-1; J gene: TRBJ2-4; D gene: NA; CDR3 length: 17; clone size: NA; CDR3 DNA: TGCGCCAGCCCTCCTCGCAGGGCACATAGCGGCAAAAACATTCAGTACTTC; CDR3 protein: CASPPRRAHSGKNIQYF
V gene: TRBV6-1; J gene: TRBJ1-1; D gene: TRBD1; CDR3 length: 13; clone size: NA; CDR3 DNA: TGTGCCAGCAAAGGCCAGGGGGCCCCTGAAGCTTTCTTT; CDR3 protein: CASKGQGAPEAFF
V gene: TRBV6-5; J gene: TRBJ1-5; D gene: NA; CDR3 length: 14; clone size: NA; CDR3 DNA: TGTGCCAGCAGTTACTGGCAGGGTGGAAAGCCCCAGCATTTT; CDR3 protein: CASSYWQGGKPQHF
V gene: TRBV13; J gene: TRBJ2-7; D gene: TRBD1; CDR3 length: 14; clone size: NA; CDR3 DNA: TGTGCCAGCAGCCCTGGGGACAGTACTTACGAGCAGTACTTC; CDR3 protein: CASSPGDSTYEQYF
V gene: TRBV2; J gene: TRBJ2-2; D gene: NA; CDR3 length: 16; clone size: NA; CDR3 DNA: TGTGCCAGCAGTGAAGCTATCGGGGGTCACACCGGGGAGCTGTTTTTT; CDR3 protein: CASSEAIGGHTGELFF
V gene: TRBV28; J gene: TRBJ2-1; D gene: TRBD1; CDR3 length: 15; clone size: NA; CDR3 DNA: TGTGCCAGCGGGGCCGGGACAGGGGGATTCTATGAGCAGTTCTTC; CDR3 protein: CASGAGTGGFYEQFF
V gene: TRBV4-2; J gene: TRBJ2-2; D gene: TRBD1; CDR3 length: 19; clone size: NA; CDR3 DNA: TGTGCCAGCAGCCAAGACCATAATACCGGGACAGGGGGCACCGGGGAGCTGTTTTTT; CDR3 protein: CASSQDHNTGTGGTGELFF
V gene: TRBV7-2; J gene: TRBJ1-2; D gene: TRBD1; CDR3 length: 16; clone size: NA; CDR3 DNA: TGTGCCAGCAGCCCAGAGACGAGACAGGGTAGTAATGGCTACACCTTC; CDR3 protein: CASSPETRQGSNGYTF
V gene: TRBV29-1; J gene: TRBJ2-7; D gene: NA; CDR3 length: 13; clone size: NA; CDR3 DNA: TGCAGCGTCGCGGGGACTCCTACTTACGAGCAGTACTTC; CDR3 protein: CSVAGTPTYEQYF
V gene: TRBV28; J gene: TRBJ1-2; D gene: TRBD1; CDR3 length: 12; clone size: NA; CDR3 DNA: TGTGCCAGCGGACAGGGGGCGGGGGGCTACACCTTC; CDR3 protein: CASGQGAGGYTF
V gene: TRBV23-1; J gene: TRBJ1-1; D gene: NA; CDR3 length: 14; clone size: NA; CDR3 DNA: TGCGCCAGCAGTCAATCGGCAGTGAACACTGAAGCTTTCTTT; CDR3 protein: CASSQSAVNTEAFF
V gene: TRBV29-1; J gene: TRBJ1-5; D gene: TRBD1; CDR3 length: 13; clone size: NA; CDR3 DNA: TGCAGCGTGAGGACAGGGGATAATCAGCCCCAGCATTTT; CDR3 protein: CSVRTGDNQPQHF
V gene: TRBV18; J gene: TRBJ2-7; D gene: NA; CDR3 length: 15; clone size: NA; CDR3 DNA: TGTGCCAGCTCAAGGGGCACAGGTGTTGTCTACGAGCAGTACTTC; CDR3 protein: CASSRGTGVVYEQYF
V gene: TRBV10-1; J gene: TRBJ2-5; D gene: TRBD2; CDR3 length: 17; clone size: NA; CDR3 DNA: TGCGCCAGCAGTTCAGGACTAGCGGGGGGTTACCAAGAGACCCAGTACTTC; CDR3 protein: CASSSGLAGGYQETQYF
V gene: TRBV4-2; J gene: TRBJ2-2; D gene: TRBD2; CDR3 length: 19; clone size: NA; CDR3 DNA: TGTGCCAGCAGCCATGATACCCCTAGCGGGGGGGCAATTGCCGGGGAGCTGTTTTTT; CDR3 protein: CASSHDTPSGGAIAGELFF
V gene: TRBV27; J gene: TRBJ1-5; D gene: TRBD1; CDR3 length: 14; clone size: NA; CDR3 DNA: TGTGCCAGCAGTTTATCAGGGGGCTATCAGCCCCAGCATTTT; CDR3 protein: CASSLSGGYQPQHF
V gene: TRBV7-2; J gene: TRBJ1-6; D gene: NA; CDR3 length: 14; clone size: NA; CDR3 DNA: TGTGCCAGCAGAACAGCAATGGCTAATTCACCCCTCCACTTT; CDR3 protein: CASRTAMANSPLHF
V gene: TRBV5-4; J gene: TRBJ2-3; D gene: NA; CDR3 length: 13; clone size: NA; CDR3 DNA: TGTGCCAGCAGCTTCTACGGCACAGATACGCAGTATTTT; CDR3 protein: CASSFYGTDTQYF
V gene: TRBV2; J gene: TRBJ1-6; D gene: TRBD1; CDR3 length: 14; clone size: few; CDR3 DNA: TGTGCCAGCAGTGGACAGGGCGTAAGATCACCCCTCCACTTT; CDR3 protein: CASSGQGVRSPLHF
V gene: TRBV9; J gene: TRBJ2-5; D gene: TRBD2; CDR3 length: 15; clone size: NA; CDR3 DNA: TGTGCCAGCAGCGACGGCGGGGGAGACCAAGAGACCCAGTACTTC; CDR3 protein: CASSDGGGDQETQYF
V gene: TRBV9; J gene: TRBJ2-3; D gene: NA; CDR3 length: 16; clone size: NA; CDR3 DNA: TGTGCCAGCAGCGTAGCTGCGGGACGGAATGCAGATACGCAGTATTTT; CDR3 protein: CASSVAAGRNADTQYF
V gene: TRBV12-5; J gene: TRBJ1-1; D gene: NA; CDR3 length: 16; clone size: NA; CDR3 DNA: TGTGCTAGTGGTTTCTCCCTGGGGGGACTTGGGACTGAAGCTTTCTTT; CDR3 protein: CASGFSLGGLGTEAFF
V gene: TRBV27; J gene: TRBJ1-1; D gene: TRBD1; CDR3 length: 14; clone size: NA; CDR3 DNA: TGTGCCAGCTCCCGACAGGGGGCATACACTGAAGCTTTCTTT; CDR3 protein: CASSRQGAYTEAFF
V gene: TRBV9; J gene: TRBJ1-6; D gene: NA; CDR3 length: 18; clone size: NA; CDR3 DNA: TGTGCCAGCAGCGCTGGAAACGGACTCTTTCCCTATAATTCACCCCTCCACTTT; CDR3 protein: CASSAGNGLFPYNSPLHF
V gene: TRBV21-1; J gene: TRBJ1-5; D gene: NA; CDR3 length: 14; clone size: few; CDR3 DNA: TGTGCCAGCAGCAAAGTAGATAGCAATCAGCCCCAGCATTTT; CDR3 protein: CASSKVDSNQPQHF
V gene: TRBV28; J gene: TRBJ1-5; D gene: NA; CDR3 length: 13; clone size: NA; CDR3 DNA: TGTGCCAGCAGTTTACGACGGGATCAGCCCCAGCATTTT; CDR3 protein: CASSLRRDQPQHF
V gene: TRBV18; J gene: TRBJ1-2; D gene: NA; CDR3 length: 15; clone size: NA; CDR3 DNA: TGTGCCAGCTCACCTTCGGCAGGCGCTAACTATGGCTACACCTTC; CDR3 protein: CASSPSAGANYGYTF
V gene: TRBV2; J gene: TRBJ2-3; D gene: NA; CDR3 length: 15; clone size: once; CDR3 DNA: TGTGCCAGCAGTTCTAGACAGGGAGGTACAGATACGCAGTATTTT; CDR3 protein: CASSSRQGGTDTQYF
V gene: TRBV15; J gene: TRBJ2-6; D gene: NA; CDR3 length: 16; clone size: NA; CDR3 DNA: TGTGCCACCAGCAGAGAGCAGGGGTCTGGGGCCAACGTCCTGACTTTC; CDR3 protein: CATSREQGSGANVLTF